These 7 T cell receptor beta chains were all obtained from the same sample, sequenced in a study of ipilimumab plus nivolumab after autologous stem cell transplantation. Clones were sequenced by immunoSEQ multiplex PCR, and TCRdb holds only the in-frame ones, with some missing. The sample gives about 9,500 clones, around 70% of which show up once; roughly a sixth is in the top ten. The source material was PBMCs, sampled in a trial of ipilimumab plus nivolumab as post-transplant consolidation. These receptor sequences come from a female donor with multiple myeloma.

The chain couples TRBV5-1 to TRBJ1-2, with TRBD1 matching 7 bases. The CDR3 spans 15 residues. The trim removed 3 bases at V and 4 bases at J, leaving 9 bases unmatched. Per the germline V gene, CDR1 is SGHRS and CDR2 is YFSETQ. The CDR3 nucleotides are TGCGCCAGCAGCTCTGACCCCGGGACAGCCTATGGCTACACCTTC. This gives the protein CASSSDPGTAYGYTF.

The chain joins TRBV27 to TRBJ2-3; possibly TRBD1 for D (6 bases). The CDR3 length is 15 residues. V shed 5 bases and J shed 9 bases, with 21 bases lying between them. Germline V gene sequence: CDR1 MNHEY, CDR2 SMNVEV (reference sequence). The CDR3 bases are TGTGCCAGCAGTCCCAAACTATTCACAGGGCAAACGCAGTATTTT. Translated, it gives CASSPKLFTGQTQYF.

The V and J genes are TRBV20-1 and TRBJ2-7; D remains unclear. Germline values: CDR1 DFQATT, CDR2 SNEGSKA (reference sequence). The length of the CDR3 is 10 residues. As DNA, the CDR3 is TGCAGACCGCAACGGGTCGAGCAGTACTTC. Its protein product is CRPQRVEQYF.

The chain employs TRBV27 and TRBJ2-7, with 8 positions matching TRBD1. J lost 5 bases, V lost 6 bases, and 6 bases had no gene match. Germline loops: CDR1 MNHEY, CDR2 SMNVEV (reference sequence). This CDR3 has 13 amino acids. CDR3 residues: CASSRQGTDEQYF. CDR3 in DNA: TGTGCCAGCAGCCGACAGGGGACGGACGAGCAGTACTTC.

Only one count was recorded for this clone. In DNA form, the CDR3 reads TGTGCCAGCAGTTTAGACAGGAACTATGGCTACACCTTC. Residues: CASSLDRNYGYTF. V is TRBV28 and J is TRBJ1-2; D might be TRBD1 (6 bases). Germline V gene sequence: CDR1 MDHEN, CDR2 SYDVKM. CDR3 length: 13 amino acids. The V end was cut by 2 bases, the J end by 2 bases, with 6 bases between.

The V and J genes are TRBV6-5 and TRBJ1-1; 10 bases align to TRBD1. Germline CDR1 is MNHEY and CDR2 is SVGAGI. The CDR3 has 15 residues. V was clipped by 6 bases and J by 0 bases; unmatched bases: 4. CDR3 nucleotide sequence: TGTGCCAGCAGGATGGGACAGGGGTTGAACACTGAAGCTTTCTTT. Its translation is CASRMGQGLNTEAFF.

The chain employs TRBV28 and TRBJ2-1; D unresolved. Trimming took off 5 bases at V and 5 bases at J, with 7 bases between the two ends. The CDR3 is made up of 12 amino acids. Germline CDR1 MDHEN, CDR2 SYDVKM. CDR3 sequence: CASSLPNNEQFF. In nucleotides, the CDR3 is TGTGCCAGCAGTCTCCCGAACAATGAGCAGTTCTTC.